This T cell receptor beta chain was sequenced in a study of OX40 agonist ivuxolimab in advanced cancers. Whole-study context: At 0.01 to 10 mg/kg, ivuxolimab was administered intravenously to patients every 2 weeks. Prior checkpoint blockade (anti-PD-1, anti-PD-L1 or anti-CTLA-4) was permitted; less than 45% had it. Study conclusions and caveats: Within 6 weeks, CD4+ and CD8+ blood T cells expanded clonally at 0.1 to 3.0 mg/kg.

The method was immunoSEQ multiplex PCR; TCRdb's version includes in-frame clones alone and lacks a portion of them. The sample shows roughly 41,000 clones, around four fifths of them seen only once. Of note for this clone: Antigen: not known.

V gave up 5 bases and J gave up 7 bases, with 11 bases separating them. This CDR3 region has 13 residues. Germline loops: CDR1 MNHEY, CDR2 SVGAGI. Source: CD4+ or CD8+ T cells sorted from blood, taken in a trial of the OX40 agonist ivuxolimab. This TCR came from an adult with an advanced solid tumor such as melanoma, head and neck, liver or kidney cancer. The rearrangement uses TRBV6-5 and TRBJ2-2; D not resolved. CDR3 sequence (DNA): TGTGCCAGCAGTCAATCCGTGATCGGGGAGCTGTTTTTT. This codes for CASSQSVIGELFF.